Detailed here is one T cell receptor (beta chain). Assay used: immunoSEQ multiplex PCR; TCRdb lists only in-frame clones, some missing. The sample lists over 15,000 clones, about four fifths seen once, with 25% to 30% in the top ten. The sample comes from a study of control samples from healthy donors and cancer patients. Germline-derived CDR1 and CDR2 are SGDLS and YYNGEE. V was clipped by 0 bases and J by 1 base; unmatched bases: 2. The CDR3 sequence is 15 residues long. The sample comprised PBMCs. The genes are TRBV9 and TRBJ2-7; TRBD1 matches at 9 bases. The sequence came from a man older than 75 with head and neck cancer. The CDR3 here is CASSVAGQGSYEQYF. In nucleotides, the CDR3 is TGTGCCAGCAGCGTAGCGGGACAGGGATCCTACGAGCAGTACTTC.